This TCR beta chain was found in a study of shared clonotypes between healthy human individuals. Study at large: The study enrolled a couple of women and three men aged 18 to 49. The study used three CD4 naive, three CD4 memory, two CD8 naive and one CD8 memory plate per donor. Findings and limits, study-wide: Estimated clonotype richness was generally higher in naive than memory subsets. Sequencing of the sorted subsets was shown by rarefaction to be incomplete despite large depth.

Worth noting for this clone: Its target is not known.

Sequencing was performed with immunoSEQ multiplex PCR; in TCRdb, only in-frame clones are kept and a portion is missing. The sample shows around 2,000,000 clones, just over 90% of them seen only once. V lost 5 bases and J lost 6, with 8 bases in between. CDR1 is KGHSH and CDR2 is LQKENI in the germline V gene. CDR3 size: 12 residues. CD8 cells classed as naive were CD45RO-negative and positively selected for CCR7, excluding terminally differentiated effector memory CD45RA+ cells. Sequenced input: naive CD8+ T cells from PBMCs. The sequence was obtained from a man between 18 and 35 years old in good health. Some clones in this sample may be carry-over from other donors' samples. This chain joins TRBV18 and TRBJ2-1; D is uncertain. The CDR3 DNA reads as TGTGCCAGCTCAAGGGCCGGCAATGAGCAGTTCTTC. Residues: CASSRAGNEQFF.